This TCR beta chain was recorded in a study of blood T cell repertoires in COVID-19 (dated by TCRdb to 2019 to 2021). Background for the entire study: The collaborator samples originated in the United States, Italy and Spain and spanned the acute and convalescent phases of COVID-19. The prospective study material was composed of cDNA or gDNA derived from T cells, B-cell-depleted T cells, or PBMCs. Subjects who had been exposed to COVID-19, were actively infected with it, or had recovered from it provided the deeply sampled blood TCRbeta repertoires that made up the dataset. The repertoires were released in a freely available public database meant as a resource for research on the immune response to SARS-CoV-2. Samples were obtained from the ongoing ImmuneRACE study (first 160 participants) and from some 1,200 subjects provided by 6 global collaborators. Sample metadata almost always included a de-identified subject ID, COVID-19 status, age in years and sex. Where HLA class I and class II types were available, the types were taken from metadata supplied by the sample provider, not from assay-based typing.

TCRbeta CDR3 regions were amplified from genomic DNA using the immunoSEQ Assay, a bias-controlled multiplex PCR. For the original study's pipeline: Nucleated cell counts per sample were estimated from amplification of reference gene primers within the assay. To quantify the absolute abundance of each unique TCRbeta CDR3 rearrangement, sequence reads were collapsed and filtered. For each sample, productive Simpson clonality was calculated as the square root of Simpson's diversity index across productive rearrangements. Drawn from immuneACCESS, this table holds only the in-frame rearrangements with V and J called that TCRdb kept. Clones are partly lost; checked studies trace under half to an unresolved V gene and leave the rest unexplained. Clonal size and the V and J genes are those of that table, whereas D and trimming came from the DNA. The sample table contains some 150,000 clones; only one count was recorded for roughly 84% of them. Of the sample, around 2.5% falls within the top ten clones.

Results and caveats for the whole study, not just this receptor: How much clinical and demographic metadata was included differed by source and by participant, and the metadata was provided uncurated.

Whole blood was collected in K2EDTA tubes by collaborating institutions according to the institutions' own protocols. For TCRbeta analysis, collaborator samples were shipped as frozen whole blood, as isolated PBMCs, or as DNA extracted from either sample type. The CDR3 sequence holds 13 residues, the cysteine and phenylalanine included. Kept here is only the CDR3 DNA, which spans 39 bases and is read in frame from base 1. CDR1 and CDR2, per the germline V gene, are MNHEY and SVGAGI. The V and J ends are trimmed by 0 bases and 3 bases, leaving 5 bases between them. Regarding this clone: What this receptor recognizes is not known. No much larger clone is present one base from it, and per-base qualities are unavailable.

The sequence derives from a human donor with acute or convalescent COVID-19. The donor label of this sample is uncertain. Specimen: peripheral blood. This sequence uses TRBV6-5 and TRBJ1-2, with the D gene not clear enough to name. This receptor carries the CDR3 CASSYSQYYGYTF. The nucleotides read TGTGCCAGCAGTTACTCGCAGTACTATGGCTACACCTTC.